This TCR beta chain was profiled in a study of blood T cell repertoires in COVID-19 (dated by TCRdb to 2020 to 2022). Context from the whole study: Samples from collaborators originated in the United States, Italy and Spain and spanned both the acute and convalescent phases of COVID-19. The prospective study material was composed of cDNA or gDNA derived from T cells, B-cell-depleted T cells, or PBMCs. Deeply sampled blood TCRbeta repertoires from subjects exposed to, actively infected with, or recovered from COVID-19 were included in the dataset. The repertoires were made available in a free public database intended to serve as a resource for research on the immune response to SARS-CoV-2. Samples came from the ongoing ImmuneRACE study (first 160 participants) plus 1,254 subjects from 6 global collaborators. A de-identified subject ID, COVID-19 status, age in years and sex were almost always included in the sample metadata. Where available, HLA class I and class II types were obtained from metadata supplied by the sample provider rather than from assay-based typing.

TCRbeta CDR3 regions were amplified from genomic DNA by means of the immunoSEQ Assay, a bias-controlled multiplex PCR. The authors' pipeline ran thus. Nucleated cell counts per sample were estimated from amplification of reference gene primers within the assay. To quantify the absolute abundance of each unique TCRbeta CDR3 rearrangement, sequence reads were collapsed and filtered. For each sample, productive Simpson clonality was calculated as the square root of Simpson's diversity index across productive rearrangements. TCRdb's version of the immuneACCESS table is confined to in-frame rearrangements and falls short of the full clone set. An unresolved V gene accounts for under half of the shortfall where checked; the remainder is of unknown origin. V, J and clone size were drawn from that table, and D and trimming were deduced from the DNA. Counted in this sample were roughly 140,000 clones; 84% of them appeared once. Approximately 1.8% of the sample belongs to the ten largest clones.

Results the study describes overall, beyond this receptor: How much clinical and demographic metadata was included differed by source and by participant, and the metadata was provided uncurated.

Participants in the prospective study were aged roughly 18 to 89 years, lived in 24 United States geographic areas, and enrolled through a virtual design. In the prospective study, cohorts were assigned on the basis of participant-reported clinical history obtained from a screening survey and a study questionnaire. Exposed participants were defined as having been in contact with someone with a PCR-confirmed or clinician-diagnosed COVID-19 case within 2 weeks of study entry. Mobile phlebotomists in the prospective study collected whole blood, serum and a nasopharyngeal or oropharyngeal swab from every participant. Over a roughly 2-month period, participants in the prospective study had the option of providing additional blood draws and questionnaires. Blood samples from the prospective study were shipped frozen or at room temperature prior to DNA extraction. On this clone itself: Its antigen is not yet known. No base quality values were provided; no much bigger clone lies one nucleotide off.

CDR1 LNHDA and CDR2 SQIVND were looked up in the germline V gene (reference sequence). Deletion took 5 bases off V and 4 bases off J, with a span of 12 bases between the germline ends. Its CDR3 holds 14 amino acids, cysteine through phenylalanine. Only CDR3 DNA is held: 42 bases, read in frame from base 1. The chain links TRBV19 with TRBJ2-4, with the D gene not confidently named. The sequence came from a woman between 18 and 29 years old who had been exposed to COVID-19. Specimen: PBMCs or T cells enriched from blood (not recorded which). The DNA is as follows: TGTGCCAGTAGTCCCCCGGGTAGGAAAAACATTCAGTACTTC. The encoded protein is CASSPPGRKNIQYF.